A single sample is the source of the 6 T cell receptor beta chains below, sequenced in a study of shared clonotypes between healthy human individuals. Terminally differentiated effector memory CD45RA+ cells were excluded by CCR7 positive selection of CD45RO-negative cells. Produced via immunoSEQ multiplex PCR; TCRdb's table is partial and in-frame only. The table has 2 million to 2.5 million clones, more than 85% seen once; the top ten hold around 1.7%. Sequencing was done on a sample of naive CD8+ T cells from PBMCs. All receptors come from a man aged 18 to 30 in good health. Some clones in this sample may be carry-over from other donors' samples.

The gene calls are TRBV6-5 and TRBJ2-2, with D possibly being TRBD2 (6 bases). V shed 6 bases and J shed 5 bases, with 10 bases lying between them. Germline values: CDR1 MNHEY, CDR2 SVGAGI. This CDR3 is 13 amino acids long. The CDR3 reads CASRRLGTGELFF. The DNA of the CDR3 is TGTGCCAGCAGGCGACTAGGTACCGGGGAGCTGTTTTTT.

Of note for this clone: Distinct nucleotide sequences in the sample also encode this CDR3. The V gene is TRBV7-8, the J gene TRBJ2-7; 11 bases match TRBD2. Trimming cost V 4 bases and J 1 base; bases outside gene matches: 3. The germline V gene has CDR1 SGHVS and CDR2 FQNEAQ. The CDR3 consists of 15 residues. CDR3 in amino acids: CASSSLAGGSYEQYF. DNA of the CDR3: TGTGCCAGCAGCTCTTTAGCGGGAGGGTCCTACGAGCAGTACTTC.

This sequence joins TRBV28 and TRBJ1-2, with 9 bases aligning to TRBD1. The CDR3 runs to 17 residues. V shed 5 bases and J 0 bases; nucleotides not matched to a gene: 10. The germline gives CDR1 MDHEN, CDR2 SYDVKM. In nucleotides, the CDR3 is TGTGCCAGCAGTCTTCGGACAGGGGTGCTAGCTAACTATGGCTACACCTTC. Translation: CASSLRTGVLANYGYTF.

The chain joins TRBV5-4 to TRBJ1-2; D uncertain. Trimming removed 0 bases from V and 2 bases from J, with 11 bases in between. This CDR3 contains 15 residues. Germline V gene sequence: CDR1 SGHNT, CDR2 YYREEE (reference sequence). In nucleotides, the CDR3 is TGTGCCAGCAGCTTGGAGCTGGACCCCAACTATGGCTACACCTTC. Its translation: CASSLELDPNYGYTF.

For the CDR3, the DNA is TGTGCCAGCAGTCCCAGTGGTAGCTCTGGAAACACCATATATTTT. Protein: CASSPSGSSGNTIYF. The chain links TRBV7-9 to TRBJ1-3; D call uncertain. V was cut by 6 bases and J by 0 bases, with 12 bases left in between. The CDR3 runs to 15 residues. In germline, CDR1 is SEHNR, CDR2 FQNEAQ (reference sequence). The whole variable domain, remainder taken from reference TRBV7-9 and TRBJ1-3, is DTGVSQNPRHKITKRGQNVTFRCDPISEHNRLYWYRQTLGQGPEFLTYFQNEAQLEKSRLLSDRFSAERPKGSFSTLEIQRTEQGDSAMYLCASSPSGSSGNTIYFGEGSWLTVV.

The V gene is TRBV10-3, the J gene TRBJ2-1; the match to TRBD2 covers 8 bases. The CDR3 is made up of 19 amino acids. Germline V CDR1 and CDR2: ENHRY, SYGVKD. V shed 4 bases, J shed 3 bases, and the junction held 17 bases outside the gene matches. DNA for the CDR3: TGTGCCATCAGTGGTTCCGCCCTCTTAGCGGGACTGGACTACAATGAGCAGTTCTTC. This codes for CAISGSALLAGLDYNEQFF.